The 13 T cell receptor beta chains given below trace back to one sample, sequenced in a study of CD8+ T cells in alopecia areata. CD4, CD8alpha, NKG2D, NKG2ACE and other markers were used to sort pooled cutaneous lymph node cells. Following RNA extraction, reverse transcription yielded cDNA that acted as the sequencing template. Sequenced by immunoSEQ multiplex PCR; TCRdb stores in-frame clones only, minus some. The sample yields about 270,000 clones, without any singletons. Sample: CD4+ T cells sorted from a lymph node. The origin of the receptors is a C3H/HeJ mouse with alopecia areata. The strain is characterized by the MHC haplotype H2-k.

This clone was observed a handful of times. Gene labels here are mouse ones. The CDR3 goes on 4 residues after the read ends, and that part is filled in from the germline J gene. The chain recombines TRBV1 with TRBJ2-7, with 12 nucleotides matching TRBD2. V was pared by 3 bases and J by 2 bases, with 2 bases of the junction left unmatched. The germline V gene has CDR1 NSQYPW and CDR2 LRSPGD (reference sequence). The CDR3 extends over 15 amino acids. Incomplete CDR3 DNA: TGCACCTGCAGTGCTCGGGACTGGGGGGCCTAT. It specifies CTCSARDWGAY. The entire CDR3 is CTCSARDWGAYEQYF.

This clone was counted a few times. Gene and germline names: mouse. Sequencing ends 4 residues short of the CDR3 end; the germline J gene provides the rest. Additional DNA sequences in this sample encode the identical CDR3. V usage is TRBV1 and J usage is TRBJ2-7, with D possibly being TRBD1 (6 bases). The germline V gene has CDR1 NSQYPW and CDR2 LRSPGD (reference sequence). The CDR3 contains 13 residues. The covered CDR3 bases are TGCACCTGCAGTGCAGCCGGACAGTAT. Translated, it gives CTCSAAGQY. The CDR3 in full is CTCSAAGQYEQYF.

This clone was seen a few times. Genes and germline are mouse. The CDR3 is cut off 4 residues early in the read; its end comes from the germline J gene. The gene calls are TRBV13-3 and TRBJ2-7; 9 bases line up with TRBD1. Germline V lookup: CDR1 NNHDY, CDR2 SYVADS. This CDR3 has 14 residues. The DNA read from the CDR3 is TGTGCCAGCAGTGAAGGGGACAGGGAGTAT. Its translation: CASSEGDREY. In full, the CDR3 reads CASSEGDREYEQYF.

With respect to this clone: The gene names here belong to mouse. The CDR3 end falls 4 residues outside the read, so it is completed with the germline J gene. This sample also contains other DNA sequences that code for the same CDR3. The J gene is TRBJ2-7, the V gene TRBV1, with TRBD2 as a possible D gene (7 bases). The ends were cut back, 1 base at V and 0 bases at J, with 13 bases in the middle. The CDR3 consists of 16 residues. The germline V gene encodes CDR1 NSQYPW and CDR2 LRSPGD (reference sequence). The covered CDR3 bases are TGCACCTGCAGTGCAGGAGGGGGGGGGAGCTCCTAT. This encodes CTCSAGGGGSSY. The full CDR3 protein is CTCSAGGGGSSYEQYF.

This clone has a handful of counts. Genes and germline are mouse. The CDR3 extends 4 residues past the end of the read, so its final part is completed from the germline J gene. The chain uses TRBV12-1 and TRBJ1-2, with TRBD1 matching 9 bases. After removal of 0 bases from V and 0 bases from J, the junction contained 1 base not matched to a gene. CDR3 length: 15 residues. Germline V gives CDR1 SGHSN, CDR2 HYEKVE. Partial CDR3 DNA: TGTGCCAGCTCTCTCACAGGGGGCACAAACTCC. Translation: CASSLTGGTNS. The whole CDR3 sequence is CASSLTGGTNSDYTF.

This clone has a handful of counts. Gene names follow the mouse nomenclature. Read coverage stops 4 residues before the CDR3 terminus; the germline J gene supplies the remainder. The chain recombines TRBV19 with TRBJ2-7; no clear D gene. This CDR3 comprises 13 residues. CDR1 and CDR2 from the germline V gene are FNHDT and SITEND (reference sequence). Deletions cut 2 bases from V and 3 bases from J, with 9 bases between. The sequenced CDR3 bases are TGTGCCAGCAGTATGGAGACAAACTAT. Residues: CASSMETNY. The CDR3, in full, reads CASSMETNYEQYF.

Concerning this clone: Gene names refer to mouse genes. The CDR3 extends 4 residues past the end of the read, so its final part is completed from the germline J gene. V is TRBV19 and J is TRBJ2-3; D gene unclear. CDR3 length: 14 amino acids. Deletions cut 1 base from V and 0 bases from J, with 6 bases between. CDR1 is FNHDT and CDR2 is SITEND in the germline V gene (reference sequence). The CDR3 protein is CASSIYQSAETLYF. The part of the CDR3 DNA that was read is TGTGCCAGCAGTATATATCAAAGTGCAGAA.

As regards this clone: Mouse germline and gene names are used. The read stops 4 residues short of the end of the CDR3; the missing end is completed from the germline J gene. The V gene is TRBV1, the J gene TRBJ2-5; the D gene is possibly TRBD1 (6 bases). Trimming shortened V by 3 bases and J by 2 bases, and 9 bases separated the two germline ends. The germline gives CDR1 NSQYPW, CDR2 LRSPGD (reference sequence). CDR3 length equals 14 residues. The CDR3 DNA, read in part, is TGCACCTGCAGTGCGGGACAAAGCCAAGAC. Amino acid sequence: CTCSAGQSQD. The full CDR3 protein is CTCSAGQSQDTQYF.

This clone was seen a few times. The gene names given are mouse names. CDR3 in amino acids: CASRRDREETLYF. The covered CDR3 bases are TGTGCCAGCAGGCGGGACAGGGAAGAA. This chain uses TRBV13-1 with TRBJ2-3, with TRBD1 identical over 9 bases. The read ends 4 residues shy of where the CDR3 ends; the end is completed using the germline J gene. The CDR3 contains 13 residues. Germline V gene sequence: CDR1 NSHNY, CDR2 SYGAGN.

Details on this clone: Gene names are the mouse ones. The sequence runs out 3 residues before the end of the CDR3; the remainder is reconstructed from the germline J gene. This chain links TRBV5 with TRBJ1-6; D is possibly TRBD1 (5 bases). TRBJ1-6 is noted as an ORF with a role that remains uncertain. The V gene's germline CDR1 is LGHNA and CDR2 YNLKQL (reference sequence). The CDR3 extends over 15 amino acids. The V end was cut by 0 bases, the J end by 7 bases, with 10 bases between. The covered CDR3 bases are TGTGCCAGCAGCCAAGAGGGGGGGAGGAATTCGCCC. It translates to CASSQEGGRNSP. Given in full, the CDR3 is CASSQEGGRNSPLYF.

This clone was detected a few times. Any gene name here is a mouse gene name. With the read ending 4 residues before the CDR3 end, the germline J gene is used to fill in that end. The chain combines TRBV29 with TRBJ2-2; 7 nucleotides agree with TRBD1. The CDR3 is 14 amino acids. The V gene end was trimmed by 5 bases and the J gene end by 5 bases; junction bases not matched to a gene: 5. CDR1 and CDR2 (germline): MSHET, SYDVDS. The chain's CDR3 is CASSRRGTTGQLYF. CDR3 bases read: TGTGCTAGCAGTCGCAGGGGGACGACCGGG. Combining the CDR3 with reference TRBV29 and TRBJ2-2 gives the whole variable domain DMKVTQMPRYLIKRMGENVLLECGQDMSHETMYWYRQDPGLGLQLIYISYDVDSNSEGDIPKGYRVSRKKREHFSLILDSAKTNQTSVYFCASSRRGTTGQLYFGEGSKLTVL.

About this clone itself: Mouse names are used for the genes. The read terminates 4 residues ahead of where the CDR3 ends, so the germline J gene completes it. The same CDR3 arises from other DNA sequences in this sample as well. The genes are TRBV19 and TRBJ2-7; TRBD2 matches at 7 bases. The CDR3 sequence is 13 residues long. Per the germline V gene, CDR1 is FNHDT and CDR2 is SITEND (reference sequence). The part of the CDR3 DNA that was read is TGTGCCAGCAGTATCCCTGGGGGTTAT. This encodes CASSIPGGY. The entire CDR3 protein is CASSIPGGYEQYF.

As concerns this clone: Gene names are the mouse ones. The sequenced CDR3 bases are TGTGCCAGCAGTGATCCTCAGGGGGCAAACACA. It codes for CASSDPQGANT. The whole CDR3 protein reads CASSDPQGANTEVFF. This chain links TRBV13-1 with TRBJ1-1, with TRBD1 matching 7 bases. Read data end 4 residues before the CDR3 end; the end is taken from the germline J gene. The CDR3 length is 15 residues. J was trimmed by 0 bases and V by 1 base; bases with no gene match: 3. Per germline, CDR1 NSHNY and CDR2 SYGAGN.